The next 24 T cell receptor beta chains were all read from a single sample in a study of spatial heterogeneity in lung cancer. In TCRdb, the 5' RACE reads were re-called with MiXCR into one record per CDR3 protein. The data contain approximately 20,000 distinct CDR3 sequences, more than 6.5% of them singletons. Their recognized antigens are unknown. Time point noted: sample taken at primary tumor resection. General observations from the study: The study found that expanded intratumoral alpha and beta TCR counts tracked tumor mutation counts.

Sequenced material: lung tumor tissue, taken at surgery. These receptors were taken from a female donor with early-stage non-small cell lung cancer.

This clonotype came up a few times. The CDR3 DNA sequence: TGCGCCAGCAGTCAATCGGCAGGGGAGATATCCTACAATGAGCAGTTCTTC. It codes for CASSQSAGEISYNEQFF. The chain carries TRBV23-1 and TRBJ2-1; perhaps TRBD1 as D (6 bases). TRBV23-1 carries the ORF label, with uncertain function. The CDR3 consists of 17 residues. Trimming cost V 0 bases and J 1 base, with 13 bases left between them.

This clonotype has a count of ten or more. The chain is built from TRBV5-1 and TRBJ1-2, with 7 positions matching TRBD1. Germline-derived CDR1 and CDR2 are SGHRS and YFSETQ. J was trimmed by 4 bases and V by 0 bases; bases with no gene match: 12. This CDR3 has 17 residues. The CDR3 protein is CASSLAPQDRPFYGYTF. The CDR3 nucleotides read TGCGCCAGCAGCTTGGCCCCACAGGACAGGCCCTTCTATGGCTACACCTTC.

This clonotype came up a few times. The rearrangement links TRBV5-1 to TRBJ2-3; possibly TRBD1 or TRBD2 for D (6 bases each). V shed 4 bases and J shed 1 base, with 16 bases lying between them. The CDR3 has 16 amino acids. The germline V gene encodes CDR1 SGHRS and CDR2 YFSETQ. The CDR3 here is CASSPHGRGGTDTQYF. As DNA, the CDR3 is TGCGCCAGCAGCCCCCATGGAAGGGGGGGCACAGATACGCAGTATTTT.

A word on this clonotype: A single base separates this from a much larger clone, so it may be a read error. The V and J genes are TRBV29-1 and TRBJ2-3; D perhaps matches TRBD2 (7 bases). The germline gives CDR1 SQVTM, CDR2 ANQGSEA. The CDR3 sequence is 14 residues long. The CDR3, as DNA: TGCGGCGTTGAAGGGGGGGCGGGAGTCGATACGCAGTATTTT. This gives the protein CGVEGGAGVDTQYF.

The table lists this clonotype with many counts. The chain recombines TRBV7-9 with TRBJ2-3; D unresolved. The CDR3 is 15 residues long. Germline CDR1 is SEHNR and CDR2 is FQNEAQ (reference sequence). Trimming left V 1 base short and J 5 bases short, with 13 bases between. The CDR3 spells CASSLGATIGDTQYF. As DNA, the CDR3 is TGTGCCAGCAGCTTAGGGGCCACAATAGGAGATACGCAGTATTTT.

This clonotype was recorded many times. The chain recombines TRBV5-4 with TRBJ1-1; 7 bases are a match to TRBD1. Per germline, CDR1 SGHNT and CDR2 YYREEE (reference sequence). CDR3 size: 13 residues. V dropped 5 bases and J dropped 1; count of bases not matched to a gene: 2. Written as DNA, the CDR3 is TGTGCCAGCAGGACAGGGCGGAACACTGAAGCTTTCTTT. Translation: CASRTGRNTEAFF.

This clonotype was detected ten times or more. The J gene is TRBJ1-3, the V gene TRBV12-3 or TRBV12-4, with D uncertain. The CDR3 covers 16 residues. V was pared by 3 bases and J by 0 bases, with 12 bases between. CDR3 region: CASSFDASNSGNTIYF. In DNA, the CDR3 is TGTGCCAGCAGTTTTGACGCCTCAAACTCTGGAAACACCATATATTTT.

Comment on this clonotype: A much larger clonotype is one base distant, so this may be a read error. The chain recombines TRBV9 with TRBJ1-5; D not certain. Germline CDR1 is SGDLS and CDR2 is YYNGEE. This CDR3 contains 14 residues. CDR3 DNA sequence: TGTGCCGGCAGCGTAGGAGAATCGGGCTGGTCCCAGCATTTT. This translates into CAGSVGESGWSQHF.

This clonotype was seen a handful of times. The chain links TRBV12-3 or TRBV12-4 to TRBJ2-7; D call uncertain. Trimming left V 5 bases short and J 2 bases short, with 10 bases between. This CDR3 region has 13 residues. CDR3 sequence reads: CASSRANAYEQYF. Written as DNA, the CDR3 is TGTGCCAGCAGTCGGGCCAACGCCTACGAGCAGTACTTC.

This clonotype was counted ten times or more. This chain connects TRBV12-5 to TRBJ2-1; tentatively, D is TRBD1 (5 bases). V was pared by 2 bases and J by 5 bases, with 7 bases between. The length of the CDR3 is 13 residues. Germline V gives CDR1 LGHNT, CDR2 FRNRAP. CDR3 loop: CASGLLDNNEQFF. The DNA of the CDR3 is TGTGCTAGTGGTTTGTTGGACAACAATGAGCAGTTCTTC.

This clonotype occurred many times. The rearrangement joins TRBV6-5 to TRBJ2-7, with no clear D. V lost 5 bases, J lost 2 bases, and 16 bases lay in between. The CDR3 covers 15 residues. The germline V gene encodes CDR1 MNHEY and CDR2 SVGAGI. In nucleotides, the CDR3 is TGTGCCAGCAGTCAAGCCGGGCCGATAACCTACGAGCAGTACTTC. Its translation: CASSQAGPITYEQYF.

At least ten counts were recorded for this clonotype. The rearrangement uses TRBV12-3 or TRBV12-4 and TRBJ2-1, with D hard to call. This CDR3 has 14 amino acids. V was pared by 2 bases and J by 3 bases, with 8 bases between. The CDR3 bases are TGTGCCAGCAGTTTACGCATGGGCTACAATGAGCAGTTCTTC. Translation gives CASSLRMGYNEQFF.

This clonotype was seen a handful of times. The rearrangement links TRBV9 to TRBJ2-5; 8 positions match TRBD1. Germline V CDR1 and CDR2: SGDLS, YYNGEE. V lost 4 bases and J lost 5; bases outside the gene matches: 10. The CDR3 contains 15 residues. CDR3 loop: CASSPYQDREETQYF. The DNA of the CDR3 is TGTGCCAGCAGCCCTTACCAGGACAGGGAGGAGACCCAGTACTTC.

Ten or more counts support this clonotype. The junction shows a germline mismatch at one end, possibly a read error. The J gene is TRBJ2-3, the V gene TRBV18, with D tentatively TRBD1 (7 bases). Germline CDR1 reads KGHSH; CDR2 reads LQKENI. This CDR3 region has 18 residues. The CDR3 nucleotides are TGTGCCAGCTCCAAATCCCCGCGCCAGGGGGGTAGCACAGATACGCGGTATTTT. Its translation: CASSKSPRQGGSTDTRYF.

This clonotype was seen only a few times. This sequence joins TRBV28 and TRBJ2-1; possibly TRBD2 for D (6 bases). V shed 7 bases and J shed 1 base, with 14 bases lying between them. In germline, CDR1 is MDHEN, CDR2 SYDVKM. The CDR3 is 15 amino acids. CDR3 residues: CASIGSGGSYNEQFF. Written as DNA, the CDR3 is TGTGCCAGCATCGGATCCGGGGGATCCTACAATGAGCAGTTCTTC.

By its share, this clonotype is medium-sized. The chain is built from TRBV5-1 and TRBJ2-7; tentatively, D is TRBD2 (6 bases). Germline loops: CDR1 SGHRS, CDR2 YFSETQ. CDR3 length: 14 residues. Trimming took 4 bases from V and 6 from J, leaving 17 bases between them. The CDR3 bases are TGCGCCAGCAGCCCCTCGCGCGGGGACCTCGAGCAGTACTTC. Its translation: CASSPSRGDLEQYF.

This clonotype was seen ten or more times. This chain connects TRBV2 to TRBJ2-1, with 12 bases lining up with TRBD2. The V segment lost 2 bases and the J segment 8 bases; nucleotides outside the gene matches: 4. CDR1 SNHLY and CDR2 FYNNEI come from the germline V gene. The CDR3 covers 15 residues. The CDR3 protein is CASSEWTSGEDEQFF. The CDR3 bases are TGTGCCAGCAGTGAATGGACTAGCGGGGAGGATGAGCAGTTCTTC.

The sample holds many counts of this clonotype. The chain links TRBV6-2 or TRBV6-3 to TRBJ2-6; D is undetermined. The V end lost 0 bases, the J end lost 2 bases, and 5 bases lay between the germline ends. The germline CDR1 and CDR2 sequences are MNHEY and SVGEGT. This CDR3 comprises 15 residues. The CDR3 region is CASSYSAPGANVLTF. The CDR3 DNA is TGTGCCAGCAGTTACTCTGCGCCTGGGGCCAACGTCCTGACTTTC.

The chain is built from TRBV11-2 and TRBJ1-1, with D possibly being TRBD1 (6 bases). Trimming removed 4 bases from V and 7 bases from J, with 13 bases in between. Germline values: CDR1 SGHAT, CDR2 FQNNGV. CDR3 size: 13 residues. CDR3 DNA sequence: TGTGCCAGCAGCTGGGGGACATCTTTTGAAGCTTTCTTT. Translating it yields CASSWGTSFEAFF. Based on the CDR3 plus reference TRBV11-2 and TRBJ1-1, the full variable domain is EAGVAQSPRYKIIEKRQSVAFWCNPISGHATLYWYQQILGQGPKLLIQFQNNGVVDDSQLPKDRFSAERLKGVDSTLKIQPAKLEDSAVYLCASSWGTSFEAFFGQGTRLTVV.

The chain recombines TRBV6-7 with TRBJ1-4; no firm D call. TRBV6-7 is designated an ORF whose function remains uncertain. V lost 2 bases and J lost 5, with 18 bases in between. This CDR3 is built from 17 residues. This CDR3 reads CASSYGGVANLNEKLFF. As DNA, the CDR3 is TGTGCCAGCAGTTACGGCGGGGTTGCAAACTTAAATGAAAAACTGTTTTTT.

This clonotype has at least ten counts. The V gene is TRBV9, the J gene TRBJ2-1, with 9 positions matching TRBD2. Per the germline V gene, CDR1 is SGDLS and CDR2 is YYNGEE. The CDR3 runs 17 residues. Losses at the gene ends were 0 bases for V and 7 bases for J; bases not matched to a gene: 11. The CDR3 spells CASSVAGGAGGLNEQFF. DNA for the CDR3: TGTGCCAGCAGCGTAGCTGGGGGAGCGGGGGGCCTGAATGAGCAGTTCTTC.

On this clonotype itself: This may be a read error: a much more frequent sequence differs by one nucleotide. CDR3 DNA sequence: TGCTGTGCTAGAGATCTACGCGGGTTAAAGAGCAATCAGCCCCAGCATTTT. Its protein is CCARDLRGLKSNQPQHF. V is TRBV20-1 and J is TRBJ1-5; D gene ambiguous. CDR3 size: 17 residues. Germline CDR1 DFQATT, CDR2 SNEGSKA (reference sequence).

This clonotype was recorded many times. The rearrangement uses TRBV11-2 and TRBJ2-2; TRBD1 is a possible D gene (5 bases). Germline CDR1 is SGHAT and CDR2 is FQNNGV. CDR3 length equals 13 residues. The V end was cut by 3 bases, the J end by 6 bases, with 8 bases between. The CDR3 sequence: CASSFRVAGELFF. The CDR3 DNA follows: TGTGCCAGCAGCTTCAGGGTGGCCGGGGAGCTGTTTTTT.

This clonotype was detected many times. This sequence joins TRBV19 and TRBJ2-1; 8 bases line up with TRBD1. V dropped 11 bases and J dropped 10; count of bases not matched to a gene: 10. CDR1 and CDR2 from the germline V gene are LNHDA and SQIVND (reference sequence). The CDR3 totals 12 residues. CDR3 region: CAGSTGASEQFF. The CDR3 coding sequence is TGTGCCGGGTCGACAGGGGCCAGCGAGCAGTTCTTC.